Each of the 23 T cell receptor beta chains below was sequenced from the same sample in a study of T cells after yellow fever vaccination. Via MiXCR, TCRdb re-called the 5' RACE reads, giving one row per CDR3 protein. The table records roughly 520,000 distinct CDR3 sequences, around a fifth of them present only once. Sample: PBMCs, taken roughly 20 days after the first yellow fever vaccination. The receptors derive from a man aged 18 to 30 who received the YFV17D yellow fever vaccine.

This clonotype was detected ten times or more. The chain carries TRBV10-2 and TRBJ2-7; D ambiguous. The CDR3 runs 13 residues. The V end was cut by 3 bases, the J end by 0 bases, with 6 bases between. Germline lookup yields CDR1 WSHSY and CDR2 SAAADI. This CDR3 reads CASSDSRSYEQYV. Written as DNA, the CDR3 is TGCGCCAGCAGTGACTCTCGCTCCTACGAGCAGTACGTC.

This CDR3 reads CASSDRGSGPGELFF. The CDR3 nucleotides read TGTGCCAGCAGTGATCGGGGGTCAGGTCCCGGGGAGCTGTTTTTT. V gene TRBV6-1 combines with J gene TRBJ2-2; possibly TRBD2 for D (6 bases). Germline V lookup: CDR1 MNHNS, CDR2 SASEGT. Trimming cost V 3 bases and J 6 bases, with 14 bases left between them. The CDR3 length is 15 residues.

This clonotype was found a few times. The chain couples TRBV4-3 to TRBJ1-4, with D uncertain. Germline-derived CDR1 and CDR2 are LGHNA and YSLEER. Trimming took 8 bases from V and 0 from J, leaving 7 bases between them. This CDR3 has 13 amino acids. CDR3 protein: CASGRATNEKLFF. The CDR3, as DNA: TGCGCCAGCGGGCGGGCAACTAATGAAAAACTGTTTTTT.

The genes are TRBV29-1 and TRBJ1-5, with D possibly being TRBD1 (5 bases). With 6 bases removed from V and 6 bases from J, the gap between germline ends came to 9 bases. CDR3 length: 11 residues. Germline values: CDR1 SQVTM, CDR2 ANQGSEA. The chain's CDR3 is CSVGDSQPQHF. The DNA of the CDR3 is TGCAGCGTCGGTGACAGTCAGCCCCAGCATTTT.

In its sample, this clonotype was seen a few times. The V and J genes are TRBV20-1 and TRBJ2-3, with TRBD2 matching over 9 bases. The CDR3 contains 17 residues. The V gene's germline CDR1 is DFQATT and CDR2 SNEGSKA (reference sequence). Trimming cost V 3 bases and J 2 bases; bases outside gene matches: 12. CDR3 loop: CSARTSFAGGLTDTQYF. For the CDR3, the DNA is TGCAGTGCTAGGACCTCCTTCGCGGGGGGGCTCACAGATACGCAGTATTTT.

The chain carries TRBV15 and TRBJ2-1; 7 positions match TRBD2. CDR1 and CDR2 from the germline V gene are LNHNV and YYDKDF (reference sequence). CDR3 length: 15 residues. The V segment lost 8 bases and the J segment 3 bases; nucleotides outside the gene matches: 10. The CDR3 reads CATGRGTQLYNEQFF. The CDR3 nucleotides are TGTGCCACCGGGCGGGGGACCCAACTCTACAATGAGCAGTTCTTC.

CDR3 amino acids: CASNPGSDFGEKLFF. The CDR3 DNA follows: TGCGCCAGCAACCCAGGGTCGGATTTCGGAGAAAAACTGTTTTTT. The chain couples TRBV5-1 to TRBJ1-4; D is possibly TRBD1 (5 bases). The CDR3 runs to 15 residues. Germline CDR1 is SGHRS and CDR2 is YFSETQ. V was cut by 6 bases and J by 8 bases, with 20 bases left in between.

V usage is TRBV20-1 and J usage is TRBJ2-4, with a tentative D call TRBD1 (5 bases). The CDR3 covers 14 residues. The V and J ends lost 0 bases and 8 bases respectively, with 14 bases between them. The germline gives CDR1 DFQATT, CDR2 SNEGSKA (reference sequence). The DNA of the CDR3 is TGCAGTGCTAGAGACAGGGTTGGGTCGTACATTCAGTACTTC. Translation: CSARDRVGSYIQYF.

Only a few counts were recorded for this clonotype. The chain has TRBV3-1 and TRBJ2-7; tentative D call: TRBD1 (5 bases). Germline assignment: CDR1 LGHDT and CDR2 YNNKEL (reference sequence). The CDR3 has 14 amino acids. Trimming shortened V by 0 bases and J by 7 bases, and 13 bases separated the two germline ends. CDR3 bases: TGTGCCAGCAGCCAAGATGGACAAGCCGGGGAGCAGTACTTC. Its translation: CASSQDGQAGEQYF.

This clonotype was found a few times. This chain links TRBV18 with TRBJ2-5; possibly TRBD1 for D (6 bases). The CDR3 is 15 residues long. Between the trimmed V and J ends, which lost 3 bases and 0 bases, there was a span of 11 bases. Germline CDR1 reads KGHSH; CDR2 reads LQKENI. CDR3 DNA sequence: TGTGCCAGCTCACCGACAGGCCTGTACCAAGAGACCCAGTACTTC. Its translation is CASSPTGLYQETQYF.

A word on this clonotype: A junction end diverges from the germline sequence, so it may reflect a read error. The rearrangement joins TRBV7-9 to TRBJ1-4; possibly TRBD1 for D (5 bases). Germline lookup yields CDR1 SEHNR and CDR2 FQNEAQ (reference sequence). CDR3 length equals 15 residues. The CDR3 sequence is CASTLLPQGGEKLFF. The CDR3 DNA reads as TGTGCCAGCACCTTACTACCCCAGGGAGGGGAAAAACTGTTTTTT. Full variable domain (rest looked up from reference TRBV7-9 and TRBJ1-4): DTGVSQNPRHKITKRGQNVTFRCDPISEHNRLYWYRQTLGQGPEFLTYFQNEAQLEKSRLLSDRFSAERPKGSFSTLEIQRTEQGDSAMYLCASTLLPQGGEKLFFGSGTQLSVL.

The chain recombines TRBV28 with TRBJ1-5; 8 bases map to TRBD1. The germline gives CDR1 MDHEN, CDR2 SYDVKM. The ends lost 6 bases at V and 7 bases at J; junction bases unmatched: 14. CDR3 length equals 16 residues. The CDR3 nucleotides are TGTGCCAGCAGCCCTAGGACAGGGCATCCGGGACAGCCCCAGCATTTT. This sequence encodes CASSPRTGHPGQPQHF.

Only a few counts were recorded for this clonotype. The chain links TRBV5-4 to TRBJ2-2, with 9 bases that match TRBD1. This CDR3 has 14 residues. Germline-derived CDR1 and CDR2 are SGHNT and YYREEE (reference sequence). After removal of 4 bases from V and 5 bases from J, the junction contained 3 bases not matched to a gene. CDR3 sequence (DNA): TGTGCCAGCAGCCGGGACAGGGTTACCGGGGAGCTGTTTTTT. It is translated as CASSRDRVTGELFF.

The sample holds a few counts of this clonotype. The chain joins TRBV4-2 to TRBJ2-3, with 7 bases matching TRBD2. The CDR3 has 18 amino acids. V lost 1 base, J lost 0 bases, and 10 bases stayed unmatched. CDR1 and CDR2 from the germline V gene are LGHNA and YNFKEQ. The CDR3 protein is CASSQAGGGGASTDTQYF. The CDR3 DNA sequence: TGTGCCAGCAGCCAAGCCGGAGGCGGGGGTGCTAGCACAGATACGCAGTATTTT.

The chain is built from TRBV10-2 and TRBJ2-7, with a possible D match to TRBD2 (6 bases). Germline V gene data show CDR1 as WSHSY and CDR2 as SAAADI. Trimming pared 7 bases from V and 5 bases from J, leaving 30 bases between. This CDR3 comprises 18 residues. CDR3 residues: CASTGRSLRGIIRNEQYF. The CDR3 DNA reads TGCGCCAGCACTGGCCGATCCCTCCGGGGGATCATTCGAAACGAGCAGTACTTC.

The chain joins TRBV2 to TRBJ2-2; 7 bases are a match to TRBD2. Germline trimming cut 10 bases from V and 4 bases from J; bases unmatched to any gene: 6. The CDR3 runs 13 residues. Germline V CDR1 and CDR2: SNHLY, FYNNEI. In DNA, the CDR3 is TGTGCCACAGGACTAGTCGGCACCGGGGAGCTGTTTTTT. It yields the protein CATGLVGTGELFF.

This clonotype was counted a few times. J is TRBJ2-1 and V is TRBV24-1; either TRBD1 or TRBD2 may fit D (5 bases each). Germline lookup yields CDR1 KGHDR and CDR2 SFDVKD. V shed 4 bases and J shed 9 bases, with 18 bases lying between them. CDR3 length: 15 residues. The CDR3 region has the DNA TGTGCCACCAGTGAGCCTGGGGACGGTACAATTGAGCAGTTCTTC. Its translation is CATSEPGDGTIEQFF.

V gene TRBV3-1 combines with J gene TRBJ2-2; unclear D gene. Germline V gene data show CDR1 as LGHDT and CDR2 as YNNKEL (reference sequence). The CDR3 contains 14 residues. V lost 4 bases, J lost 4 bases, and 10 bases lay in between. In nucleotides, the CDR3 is TGTGCCAGCAGCCCCGAAATTGGCACCGGGGAGCTGTTTTTT. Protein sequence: CASSPEIGTGELFF.

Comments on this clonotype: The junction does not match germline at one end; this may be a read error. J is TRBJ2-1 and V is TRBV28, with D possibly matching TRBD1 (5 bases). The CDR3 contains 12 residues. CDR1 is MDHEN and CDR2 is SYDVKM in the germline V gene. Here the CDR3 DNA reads TGTGCCAGCAGTTCCGTTGCAGGGCCCTTGGTCTTC. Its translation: CASSSVAGPLVF.

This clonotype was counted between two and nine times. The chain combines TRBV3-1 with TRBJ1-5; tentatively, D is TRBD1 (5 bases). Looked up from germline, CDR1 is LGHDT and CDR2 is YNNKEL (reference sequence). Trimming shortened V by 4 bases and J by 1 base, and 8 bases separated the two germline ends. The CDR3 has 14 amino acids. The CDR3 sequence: CASSPRQSNQPQHF. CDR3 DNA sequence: TGTGCCAGCAGCCCTCGACAGAGCAATCAGCCCCAGCATTTT.

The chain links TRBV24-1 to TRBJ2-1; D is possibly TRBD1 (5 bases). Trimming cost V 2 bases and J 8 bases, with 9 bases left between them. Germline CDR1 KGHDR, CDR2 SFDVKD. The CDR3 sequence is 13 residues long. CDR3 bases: TGTGCCACCAGTGATTCAGGGTTCGATGAGCAGTTCTTC. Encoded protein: CATSDSGFDEQFF.

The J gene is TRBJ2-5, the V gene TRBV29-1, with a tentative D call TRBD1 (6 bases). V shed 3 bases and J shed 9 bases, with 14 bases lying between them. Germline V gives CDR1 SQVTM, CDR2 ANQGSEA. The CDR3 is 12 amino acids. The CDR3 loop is CSVDLLDRSQYF. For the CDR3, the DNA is TGCAGCGTTGATTTGTTAGACAGGTCCCAGTACTTC.

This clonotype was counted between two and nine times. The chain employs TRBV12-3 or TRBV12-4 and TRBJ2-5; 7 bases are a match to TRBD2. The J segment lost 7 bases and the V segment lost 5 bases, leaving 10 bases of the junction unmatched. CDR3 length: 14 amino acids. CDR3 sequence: CASSPDGGGLTQYF. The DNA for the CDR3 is TGTGCCAGCAGTCCCGACGGGGGAGGGTTGACCCAGTACTTC.